Described below is a single TCR beta chain sequence and its context. TCRdb ran MiXCR on the 5' RACE reads and lists one entry per CDR3 protein. Of around 78,000 distinct CDR3 sequences detected, over 12% appear once; the ten largest clones hold approximately 3.3%. The record originates from a study of early T cells in non-severe SARS-CoV-2 infection. Germline values: CDR1 MDHEN, CDR2 SYDVKM. The CDR3 spans 13 residues. The germline V and J ends were trimmed by 6 bases and 1 base, with 7 bases remaining between them. The chain combines TRBV28 with TRBJ1-5; D gene uncertain. The TCR originated in an adult who was a healthcare worker with PCR-confirmed SARS-CoV-2 infection or an uninfected control (not recorded which). The material sequenced was whole blood. The chain's CDR3 is CASSPDSNQPQHF. The CDR3 DNA is TGTGCCAGCAGCCCCGACAGCAATCAGCCCCAGCATTTT.